The following is a T cell receptor beta chain sequence with its context. Its target is not known. The data derive from a study of T cells in narcolepsy. Turning to the study itself: Donors had narcolepsy type 1 or type 2, or were healthy controls.

Clones were read by immunoSEQ multiplex PCR, and TCRdb kept only the in-frame ones, dropping some. Of over 40,000 clones in the sample, approximately 88% were seen once. This CDR3 has 14 residues. CDR1 ENHRY and CDR2 SYGVKD come from the germline V gene. The germline V and J ends were trimmed by 2 bases and 6 bases, with 13 bases remaining between them. Study results and limitations: Autoreactive HCRT-specific and TRIB2-specific clonotypes were marked in same-patient CSF-versus-blood CD4+ comparisons. Healthy controls reportedly lacked the autoreactive clonotypes serially found in patients' blood.

This sequence joins TRBV10-3 and TRBJ1-2; the D gene is possibly TRBD1 (5 bases). The source material was CD45RA- memory CD4+ T cells from PBMCs. This receptor was taken from a human donor with narcolepsy. DNA of the CDR3: TGTGCCATCAGTGAGGGGGCCAGGGAGGATGGCTACACCTTC. Protein sequence: CAISEGAREDGYTF.